Below, 21 T cell receptor beta chains from the same sample are listed, as sequenced in a study of Tregs in tolerant kidney transplant recipients. TCRdb's copy holds only in-frame clones and misses some; the assay was immunoSEQ multiplex PCR. The sample has 15,000 or so clones. Mixed chimerism was transient after nonmyeloablative marrow transplants from related graft donors. The sample was CD8+ T cells from blood (PBMCs), taken 6 months after the transplant. The receptors shown here come from a human patient who received a combined kidney and bone marrow transplant. Certain T cells may be donor cells from the graft.

As regards this clone: With the read ending 3 residues before the CDR3 end, the germline J gene is used to fill in that end. V is TRBV27 and J is TRBJ2-7, with D uncertain. The V gene lost 4 bases and the J gene lost 1 base, with 8 bases spanning the gap. Germline V gives CDR1 MNHEY, CDR2 SMNVEV (reference sequence). CDR3 size: 13 residues. The CDR3 sequence: CASSYTDSYEQYF. The sequenced CDR3 bases are TGTGCCAGCAGTTATACTGATTCCTACGAG.

In regard to this clone: The observed sequence ends 3 residues before the CDR3 terminus, with the missing tail filled in from the germline J gene. The chain recombines TRBV19 with TRBJ1-1; 8 bases match TRBD1. CDR3 length: 17 residues. The J segment lost 0 bases and the V segment lost 10 bases, leaving 16 bases of the junction unmatched. Germline CDR1 is LNHDA and CDR2 is SQIVND (reference sequence). The DNA read from the CDR3 is TGTGCCAACCCACCGGGACAGGTACACGACATGAACACTGAA. Translating gives CANPPGQVHDMNTE. The entire CDR3 is CANPPGQVHDMNTEAFF.

As regards this clone: The CDR3 extends 3 residues past the end of the read, so its final part is completed from the germline J gene. V gene TRBV28 combines with J gene TRBJ2-1; possibly TRBD1 for D (6 bases). This CDR3 spans 15 amino acids. Trimming removed 3 bases from V and 6 bases from J, with 15 bases in between. The germline V gene has CDR1 MDHEN and CDR2 SYDVKM. Here the CDR3 reads CASSFPPRGGNEQFF. The part of the CDR3 DNA that was read is TGTGCCAGCAGTTTCCCCCCGAGAGGGGGCAATGAG. The full variable domain, with the rest looked up from reference TRBV28 and TRBJ2-1, is DVKVTQSSRYLVKRTGEKVFLECVQDMDHENMFWYRQDPGLGLRLIYFSYDVKMKEKGDIPEGYSVSREKKERFSLILESASTNQTSMYLCASSFPPRGGNEQFFGPGTRLTVL.

As regards this clone: The read ends 3 residues before the CDR3 terminus; that terminus is restored from the germline J gene. The chain combines TRBV20-1 with TRBJ2-7; D might be TRBD1 (6 bases). The germline V gene has CDR1 DFQATT and CDR2 SNEGSKA (reference sequence). V was shortened by 6 bases and J by 1 base, with 13 bases between the two germline ends. CDR3 length: 13 residues. Partial CDR3 DNA: TGCAGTGCCAGGGGACGTCTTTCCTACGAG. Translating it yields CSARGRLSYE. The whole CDR3 region reads CSARGRLSYEQYF.

The CDR3 sequence: CASSRLAGEWNDYTF. Incomplete CDR3 DNA: TGTGCCAGCAGCCGACTAGCGGGGGAGTGGAATGAC. V gene TRBV6-2 or TRBV6-3 combines with J gene TRBJ1-2; D is perhaps TRBD1 (5 bases). With the read ending 3 residues before the CDR3 end, the germline J gene is used to fill in that end. The CDR3 has 15 residues. Germline CDR1 MNHEY, CDR2 SVGEGT.

The CDR3 bases that were read are TGTGCCACCAGCAGAGACAGGGGGCCCGACGGCGGGGAG. Amino acid sequence: CATSRDRGPDGGE. From start to end, the CDR3 is CATSRDRGPDGGELFF. The J gene is TRBJ2-2, the V gene TRBV15; 8 nucleotides line up with TRBD1. Read sequence stops 3 residues before the CDR3 end, and the germline J gene provides the missing end. CDR1 and CDR2 from the germline V gene are LNHNV and YYDKDF (reference sequence). The CDR3 spans 16 residues. V gave up 0 bases and J gave up 7 bases; unmatched junction bases: 7.

Worth noting for this clone: The read gets to within 3 residues of the CDR3 end, and the germline J gene fills in the rest. The rearrangement joins TRBV30 to TRBJ2-1; 8 nucleotides align to TRBD1. CDR1 and CDR2 from the germline V gene are GTSNPN and SVGIG (reference sequence). There are 14 residues in the CDR3. V gave up 0 bases and J gave up 3 bases; unmatched junction bases: 1. Here the CDR3 reads CAWSVGQGYNEQFF. The covered CDR3 bases are TGTGCCTGGAGTGTTGGACAGGGCTACAATGAG.

As for this clone: Read data end 3 residues before the CDR3 end; the end is taken from the germline J gene. The genes are TRBV5-8 and TRBJ2-2; TRBD1 might be the D (6 bases). The CDR3 is 15 residues long. The V gene's germline CDR1 is SGHTS and CDR2 YDEGEE. V was pared by 0 bases and J by 2 bases, with 8 bases between. The CDR3 reads CASSLGTVNTGELFF. CDR3 bases read: TGTGCCAGCAGCTTGGGGACAGTAAACACCGGGGAG.

Notes on this clone: Read coverage stops 3 residues before the CDR3 terminus; the germline J gene supplies the remainder. The rearrangement links TRBV6-1 to TRBJ1-1, with a weak D call TRBD1 (5 bases). Trimming pared 2 bases from V and 5 bases from J, leaving 15 bases between. Germline values: CDR1 MNHNS, CDR2 SASEGT. This CDR3 contains 15 residues. Here the CDR3 reads CASSEIGGVGTEAFF. The CDR3 DNA, read in part, is TGTGCCAGCAGTGAAATCGGGGGAGTGGGTACTGAA.

On this clone itself: The read is 3 residues too short to cover the CDR3 end, so that end is filled in from the germline J gene. The chain employs TRBV7-6 and TRBJ2-7; the match to TRBD1 covers 7 bases. The CDR3 runs 16 residues. V trimming: 5 bases; J trimming: 0 bases; junction bases outside the gene matches: 10. Germline V gene data show CDR1 as SGHVS and CDR2 as FNYEAQ. The CDR3 loop reads CASSPSQGPSSYEQYF. The CDR3 DNA, read in part, is TGTGCCAGCAGCCCCTCACAGGGGCCTAGCTCCTACGAG.

Note on this clone: Coverage ceases 3 residues before the CDR3 finishes, and the germline J gene fills in the end. V usage is TRBV7-9 and J usage is TRBJ2-1; 9 nucleotides align to TRBD1. CDR3 length equals 15 residues. J gave up 3 bases and V 5 bases, and 5 bases lay outside the gene matches. Germline V CDR1 and CDR2: SEHNR, FQNEAQ (reference sequence). This CDR3 is CASSLGTGSYNEQFF. CDR3 bases read: TGTGCCAGCAGCCTCGGGACAGGGAGCTACAATGAG.

To note about this clone: The CDR3 end lies 3 residues beyond the end of the read and is filled in from the germline J gene. The chain recombines TRBV18 with TRBJ2-2; 7 nucleotides line up with TRBD1. The germline gives CDR1 KGHSH, CDR2 LQKENI. V shed 3 bases and J 6 bases; nucleotides not matched to a gene: 10. The CDR3 has 16 amino acids. The CDR3 sequence: CASSPLGHRGPGELFF. The sequenced CDR3 bases are TGTGCCAGCTCACCCCTCGGGCACAGGGGCCCCGGGGAG.

With regard to this clone: One end of the junction varies from germline; a read error may be responsible. The observed sequence ends 3 residues before the CDR3 terminus, with the missing tail filled in from the germline J gene. The V and J genes are TRBV4-2 and TRBJ2-1, with 10 bases aligning to TRBD2. The CDR3 is 16 amino acids. Per the germline V gene, CDR1 is LGHNA and CDR2 is YNFKEQ. The covered CDR3 bases are TGCGCCAGCAGCCAGTCGGGACTAGCGCTCAACAATGAG. Amino acid sequence: CASSQSGLALNNE. The full CDR3 sequence reads CASSQSGLALNNEQFF.

A remark on this clone: The read gets to within 3 residues of the CDR3 end, and the germline J gene fills in the rest. J is TRBJ1-1 and V is TRBV7-9; 9 bases map to TRBD1. The CDR3 length is 15 residues. In germline, CDR1 is SEHNR, CDR2 FQNEAQ (reference sequence). V lost 1 base and J lost 1; bases outside the gene matches: 1. The sequenced CDR3 bases are TGTGCCAGCAGCTTAGGACAGGGGGGGAACACTGAA. This sequence encodes CASSLGQGGNTE. The CDR3 in its entirety is CASSLGQGGNTEAFF.

In regard to this clone: Coverage ceases 3 residues before the CDR3 finishes, and the germline J gene fills in the end. This chain links TRBV7-8 with TRBJ1-2, with TRBD1 as a possible D gene (6 bases). The CDR3 loop spans 18 amino acids. Germline lookup yields CDR1 SGHVS and CDR2 FQNEAQ. CDR3 residues: CASSSQTNYRAAKNIYTF. Partial CDR3 DNA: TGTGCCAGCAGCTCCCAGACTAATTACAGGGCAGCCAAAAACATC.

Here the CDR3 reads CASSPERQGWSEKLFF. The DNA read from the CDR3 is TGTGCCAGTAGTCCGGAGCGACAGGGGTGGAGTGAAAAG. This chain joins TRBV19 and TRBJ2-2, with 8 bases that match TRBD1. The read terminates 3 residues ahead of where the CDR3 ends, so the germline J gene completes it. Germline V lookup: CDR1 LNHDA, CDR2 SQIVND (reference sequence). This CDR3 has 16 residues.

Worth noting for this clone: The DNA ends 3 residues before the CDR3 does, and the rest of the CDR3 is filled in from the germline J gene. The V and J genes are TRBV20-1 and TRBJ2-7; D perhaps matches TRBD2 (5 bases). V was pared by 1 base and J by 5 bases, with 12 bases between. The CDR3 has 13 amino acids. Germline V gene data show CDR1 as DFQATT and CDR2 as SNEGSKA (reference sequence). The covered CDR3 bases are TGCAGTGCTAGAGTACTAGGTGGCAACGAG. Amino acids: CSARVLGGNE. The full CDR3 protein reads CSARVLGGNEQYF.

The CDR3 DNA, read in part, is TGTGCCAGCAGCTTAGGGCTAGCGGGGGCCTACGAG. Translated: CASSLGLAGAYE. The CDR3 in full is CASSLGLAGAYEQYF. The rearrangement joins TRBV7-8 to TRBJ2-7; 10 bases fit TRBD2. The read comes to an end 3 residues before the CDR3 does, leaving the germline J gene to fill in the end. V trimming: 1 base; J trimming: 2 bases; junction bases outside the gene matches: 2. The CDR3 runs 15 residues. Germline V gene lookup returns CDR1 SGHVS and CDR2 FQNEAQ.

As regards this clone: The CDR3 end lies 3 residues beyond the end of the read and is filled in from the germline J gene. This rearrangement joins TRBV2 to TRBJ2-5; 9 nucleotides match TRBD1. Germline CDR1 SNHLY, CDR2 FYNNEI. Trimming removed 6 bases from V and 3 bases from J; junction bases left unmatched: 8. The CDR3 runs to 15 residues. The CDR3 is CASRDPGQGEETQYF. The CDR3 bases that were read are TGTGCCAGCAGAGACCCGGGACAGGGTGAAGAGACC. Full variable domain (missing parts from reference TRBV2 and TRBJ2-5): EPEVTQTPSHQVTQMGQEVILRCVPISNHLYFYWYRQILGQKVEFLVSFYNNEISEKSEIFDDQFSVERPDGSNFTLKIRSTKLEDSAMYFCASRDPGQGEETQYFGPGTRLLVL.

The part of the CDR3 DNA that was read is TGCGCCAGCAGCGGAGGGACAGGGATCCACGAG. Translation: CASSGGTGIHE. The complete CDR3 reads CASSGGTGIHEQYF. The gene calls are TRBV5-1 and TRBJ2-7; 9 bases align to TRBD1. The observed sequence ends 3 residues before the CDR3 terminus, with the missing tail filled in from the germline J gene. CDR3 length: 14 amino acids. Germline V lookup: CDR1 SGHRS, CDR2 YFSETQ. V lost 4 bases and J lost 5; bases outside the gene matches: 7.

The covered CDR3 bases are TGTGCCAGCAGCTTAGATACAGGGGCCGCTTTAGATACC. It specifies CASSLDTGAALDT. The entire CDR3 sequence reads CASSLDTGAALDTYTF. V gene TRBV7-6 combines with J gene TRBJ1-2; the match to TRBD1 covers 7 bases. The sequence runs out 3 residues before the end of the CDR3; the remainder is reconstructed from the germline J gene. This CDR3 is built from 16 residues. Germline-derived CDR1 and CDR2 are SGHVS and FNYEAQ.